These 17 T cell receptor beta chains were sequenced from one sample in a study of T cells in Graves' hyperthyroidism and ophthalmopathy (dated by TCRdb to the late 2010s). Library preparation employed multiplex PCR. The instrument was an Illumina HiSeq 2000. The TCR beta CDR3 regions were amplified from the RNA transcripts. A first-round RT-PCR of the TCR CDR3 used the HTBI primer set with the Qiagen OneStep RT-PCR kit. TCRdb ran its own pipeline on the public reads, namely fastp trimming at Q25 and MiXCR clone calling, and kept in-frame beta chains. One record per CDR3 amino acid sequence lists the most common genes and DNA. This sample holds a few hundred thousand distinct CDR3 sequences; less than 25% were observed only once. The ten largest make up around 27% of the sample. Sequenced sample: blood. These TCRs come from a man aged 18 to 29 with Graves' hyperthyroidism.

This clonotype was detected many times. The genes are TRBV6-5 and TRBJ1-1; D perhaps matches TRBD1 (6 bases). There are 14 residues in the CDR3. V was cut by 4 bases and J by 5 bases, with 14 bases left in between. In germline, CDR1 is MNHEY, CDR2 SVGAGI. In DNA, the CDR3 is TGTGCCAGCAGTTCCAGACAGGTGGTAACTGAAGCTTTCTTT. Amino acids: CASSSRQVVTEAFF.

This clonotype appeared many times. The V and J genes are TRBV6-5 and TRBJ2-7; TRBD2 agrees at 7 bases. This CDR3 is built from 16 residues. V gave up 4 bases and J gave up 6 bases; unmatched junction bases: 15. Germline V gene sequence: CDR1 MNHEY, CDR2 SVGAGI. CDR3 nucleotide sequence: TGTGCCAGCAGTTTCGCCTTGACTAGCCGGGCCCCCGAGCAGTACTTC. Protein sequence: CASSFALTSRAPEQYF.

The chain couples TRBV5-5 to TRBJ1-1; no clear D. Germline CDR1 is SGHKS and CDR2 is YYEKEE (reference sequence). Trimming shortened V by 2 bases and J by 1 base, and 12 bases separated the two germline ends. The CDR3 loop spans 15 amino acids. This chain's CDR3 is CASSFPLAPNTEAFF. The DNA of the CDR3 is TGTGCCAGCAGCTTCCCCCTCGCTCCGAACACTGAAGCTTTCTTT.

The chain uses TRBV6-1 and TRBJ1-2; D is perhaps TRBD1 (5 bases). Per germline, CDR1 MNHNS and CDR2 SASEGT. Trimming shortened V by 7 bases and J by 2 bases, and 8 bases separated the two germline ends. This CDR3 region has 12 residues. Written as DNA, the CDR3 is TGTGCCAGCATGGGGGGGAACTATGGCTACACCTTC. Its protein product is CASMGGNYGYTF.

The J gene is TRBJ1-1, the V gene TRBV18; 8 bases line up with TRBD1. V was pared by 3 bases and J by 11 bases, with 11 bases of the junction left unmatched. This CDR3 is 14 amino acids long. Germline lookup yields CDR1 KGHSH and CDR2 LQKENI. CDR3 in DNA: TGTGCCAGCTCACCCCAGGGGGCGCTTATAGGGGCTTTCTTT. It codes for CASSPQGALIGAFF.

The rearrangement uses TRBV28 and TRBJ1-2; possible D gene TRBD1, 5 bases. The germline V gene encodes CDR1 MDHEN and CDR2 SYDVKM. Trimming removed 6 bases at V and 5 bases at J, with 22 bases between. The length of the CDR3 is 16 residues. The CDR3 bases are TGTGCCAGCAGATCCCGAGGTACGGGGCGATCTTATGGCTACACCTTC. Protein product: CASRSRGTGRSYGYTF.

The V call is TRBV6-2 or TRBV6-3, the J call TRBJ1-1; D might be TRBD1 (6 bases). Germline-derived CDR1 and CDR2 are MNHEY and SVGEGT. The CDR3 extends over 13 amino acids. Trimming took 6 bases from V and 3 from J, leaving 11 bases between them. The CDR3 DNA reads as TGTGCCAGCAGACGGGAGGGGGACACTGAAGCTTTCTTT. It codes for CASRREGDTEAFF.

With respect to this clonotype: The germline gene is not matched at one end of the junction; a read error may be the cause. The chain links TRBV14 to TRBJ2-1; D possibly corresponds to TRBD2 (5 bases). In germline, CDR1 is SGHDN, CDR2 FVKESK. The CDR3 is 13 amino acids. The CDR3 protein is CASSQARAGPPIF. Here the CDR3 DNA reads TGTGCCAGCAGCCAAGCGAGGGCCGGGCCCCCTATCTTC.

J is TRBJ2-5 and V is TRBV19; 16 bases map to TRBD2. This CDR3 is built from 16 residues. V dropped 7 bases and J dropped 5; count of bases not matched to a gene: 7. Germline V gene lookup returns CDR1 LNHDA and CDR2 SQIVND (reference sequence). CDR3 bases: TGTGCCAGTAACCTGGGACTAGCGGGGGGGCTTGAGACCCAGTACTTC. Translating it yields CASNLGLAGGLETQYF.

This clonotype appeared many times. The chain recombines TRBV6-1 with TRBJ2-2; a weak D match, TRBD1 (6 bases). This CDR3 region has 14 residues. The V and J ends lost 5 bases and 9 bases respectively, with 16 bases between them. From germline, CDR1 is MNHNS and CDR2 SASEGT. This chain's CDR3 is CASSQGTARRELFF. The CDR3, as DNA: TGTGCCAGCAGTCAGGGGACGGCCCGGAGGGAGCTGTTTTTT.

This clonotype was detected only a few times. The junction and the germline gene differ at one end; a read error may be behind it. J is TRBJ1-5 and V is TRBV6-2 or TRBV6-3, with D perhaps matching TRBD1 (5 bases). Germline-derived CDR1 and CDR2 are MNHEY and SVGEGT. This CDR3 has 15 amino acids. This chain's CDR3 is CASRVSGIGEQPQHF. The CDR3 DNA sequence: TGTGCCAGCAGGGTTTCAGGCATAGGGGAACAGCCTCAGCATTTT.

This clonotype was observed a handful of times. The J gene is TRBJ1-2, the V gene TRBV24-1, with TRBD1 matching 10 bases. V lost 5 bases to trimming and J lost 8 bases; unmatched junction nucleotides: 7. Per germline, CDR1 KGHDR and CDR2 SFDVKD. The CDR3 extends over 14 amino acids. CDR3 loop: CATSGRGQGRGYTF. The CDR3 nucleotides are TGTGCCACCAGTGGCCGGGGACAGGGGCGCGGCTACACCTTC.

This clonotype was detected many times. The chain has TRBV20-1 and TRBJ1-2, with D perhaps TRBD1 (6 bases). This CDR3 region has 12 residues. Trimming took 1 base from V and 4 from J, leaving 7 bases between them. Germline CDR1 is DFQATT and CDR2 is SNEGSKA (reference sequence). For the CDR3, the DNA is TGCAGTGCTAGAGCGGACAGCTATGGCTACACCTTC. This translates into CSARADSYGYTF.

About this clonotype: A junction boundary mismatches the germline segment, possibly from a read error. The chain is built from TRBV19 and TRBJ1-1; D is undetermined. The CDR3 runs 13 residues. The germline CDR1 and CDR2 sequences are LNHDA and SQIVND (reference sequence). The CDR3 region is CASRFTGNTDAFF. The CDR3 DNA sequence: TGTGCCAGTAGATTTACTGGGAACACTGATGCTTTCTTT.

Comment on this clonotype: The junction departs from the called germline gene at one end, perhaps through a read error. The chain recombines TRBV2 with TRBJ2-4; a weak D match, TRBD1 (5 bases). CDR3 size: 14 residues. The germline CDR1 and CDR2 sequences are SNHLY and FYNNEI. The CDR3 is CASSEANRKNIKYF. The CDR3 DNA sequence: TGTGCCAGCAGTGAAGCCAACAGGAAAAACATTAAGTACTTC. Supplemented by reference TRBV2 and TRBJ2-4, the full variable domain reads EPEVTQTPSHQVTQMGQEVILRCVPISNHLYFYWYRQILGQKVEFLVSFYNNEISEKSEIFDDQFSVERPDGSNFTLKIRSTKLEDSAMYFCASSEANRKNIKYFGAGTRLSVL.

A remark on this clonotype: This may be a read error: a much more frequent sequence differs by one nucleotide. This chain uses TRBV7-2 with TRBJ1-5, with a possible D match to TRBD1 (5 bases). Germline assignment: CDR1 SGHTA and CDR2 FQGNSA. The CDR3 is made up of 12 amino acids. CDR3 loop: CASSVGVQPEHF. The CDR3 nucleotides read TGTGCCAGCAGCGTAGGGGTTCAGCCCGAGCATTTT.

This clonotype has at least ten counts. The chain employs TRBV2 and TRBJ1-2; D might be TRBD1 (6 bases). Germline-derived CDR1 and CDR2 are SNHLY and FYNNEI. The CDR3 has 14 residues. V lost 7 bases and J 4 bases, leaving 16 bases between the germline ends. CDR3 nucleotides: TGTGCCAGCACTCAAGGGGGAGCAGCCTATGGCTACACCTTC. It encodes CASTQGGAAYGYTF. Drawing the rest from reference TRBV2 and TRBJ1-2, the complete variable domain is EPEVTQTPSHQVTQMGQEVILRCVPISNHLYFYWYRQILGQKVEFLVSFYNNEISEKSEIFDDQFSVERPDGSNFTLKIRSTKLEDSAMYFCASTQGGAAYGYTFGSGTRLTVV.